The 22 T cell receptor beta chains presented below share a single source sample, sequenced in a study of T cell responses to AZD1222 COVID-19 vaccine. The repertoire was sequenced with immunoSEQ multiplex PCR; TCRdb's copy has only in-frame clones and lacks some. The table has approximately 150,000 clones, 85% to 90% seen once. The specimen was peripheral blood, collected 28 days after the second dose of the MenACWY control vaccine. Receptors were obtained from an adult who received the MenACWY meningococcal vaccine as a control.

V gene TRBV10-3 combines with J gene TRBJ1-1; D unresolved. The V gene lost 4 bases and the J gene lost 7 bases, with 19 bases spanning the gap. Germline CDR1 and CDR2: ENHRY and SYGVKD. The CDR3 loop spans 15 amino acids. CDR3 nucleotide sequence: TGTGCCATCAGTGGAGAACGGGGAGGAACGAGTGAAGCTTTCTTT. Translation: CAISGERGGTSEAFF.

The chain links TRBV20-1 to TRBJ1-2; no definite D call. V gave up 3 bases and J gave up 6 bases, with 17 bases separating them. Germline V gives CDR1 DFQATT, CDR2 SNEGSKA (reference sequence). CDR3 length: 14 amino acids. The CDR3 reads CSASIPTGLDGYTF. As DNA, the CDR3 is TGCAGTGCTAGTATCCCGACGGGATTGGATGGCTACACCTTC.

J is TRBJ1-1 and V is TRBV6-5; 8 positions match TRBD1. V gave up 6 bases and J gave up 4 bases; unmatched junction bases: 10. The CDR3 totals 15 residues. CDR1 is MNHEY, CDR2 SVGAGI, per germline. CDR3 protein: CASRTLTGVGTEAFF. The DNA for the CDR3 is TGTGCCAGCAGGACACTGACAGGGGTGGGCACTGAAGCTTTCTTT.

The CDR3 sequence is CASSEGRSDQPQHF. CDR3 sequence (DNA): TGTGCCAGCAGTGAGGGGAGATCGGATCAGCCCCAGCATTTT. This chain connects TRBV2 to TRBJ1-5; D gene ambiguous. Trimming took 3 bases from V and 5 from J, leaving 11 bases between them. The CDR3 totals 14 residues. Germline-derived CDR1 and CDR2 are SNHLY and FYNNEI. The variable domain in full, completed from reference TRBV2 and TRBJ1-5, reads EPEVTQTPSHQVTQMGQEVILRCVPISNHLYFYWYRQILGQKVEFLVSFYNNEISEKSEIFDDQFSVERPDGSNFTLKIRSTKLEDSAMYFCASSEGRSDQPQHFGDGTRLSIL.

V gene TRBV7-9 combines with J gene TRBJ2-1; D possibly corresponds to TRBD1 (6 bases). The V gene's germline CDR1 is SEHNR and CDR2 FQNEAQ (reference sequence). The germline V and J ends were trimmed by 5 bases and 6 bases, with 17 bases remaining between them. The CDR3 has 15 residues. The CDR3 loop reads CASSPRQVPINEQFF. The CDR3 bases are TGTGCCAGCAGCCCAAGACAGGTTCCGATCAATGAGCAGTTCTTC.

The chain links TRBV10-3 to TRBJ2-2; D not certain. Trimming cost V 4 bases and J 4 bases, with 7 bases left between them. The length of the CDR3 is 13 residues. Germline V gene data show CDR1 as ENHRY and CDR2 as SYGVKD. CDR3 in DNA: TGTGCCATCAGTGGTTTAGGCACCGGGGAGCTGTTTTTT. Amino acid sequence: CAISGLGTGELFF.

The chain has TRBV5-1 and TRBJ1-4; D remains unclear. V shed 5 bases and J shed 4 bases, with 12 bases lying between them. The CDR3 is made up of 14 amino acids. In germline, CDR1 is SGHRS, CDR2 YFSETQ. The CDR3 sequence: CASSLRSINEKLFF. In nucleotides, the CDR3 is TGCGCCAGCAGTTTACGGTCAATTAATGAAAAACTGTTTTTT. The whole variable domain, filled in from reference TRBV5-1 and TRBJ1-4, reads KAGVTQTPRYLIKTRGQQVTLSCSPISGHRSVSWYQQTPGQGLQFLFEYFSETQRNKGNFPGRFSGRQFSNSRSEMNVSTLELGDSALYLCASSLRSINEKLFFGSGTQLSVL.

The V call is TRBV7-3, the J call TRBJ2-3; D call uncertain. The CDR3 runs 13 residues. Germline values: CDR1 SGHTA, CDR2 FQGTGA. V dropped 2 bases and J dropped 2 bases, with 5 bases sitting between them. This chain's CDR3 is CASSLQYTDTQYF. Written as DNA, the CDR3 is TGTGCCAGCAGCTTACAGTACACAGATACGCAGTATTTT.

The chain combines TRBV6-2 or TRBV6-3 with TRBJ2-7; TRBD2 agrees at 9 bases. The CDR3 has 15 amino acids. The germline V gene encodes CDR1 MNHEY and CDR2 SVGEGT. Trimming cost V 2 bases and J 3 bases; bases outside gene matches: 5. CDR3 DNA: TGTGCCAGCAGTTACGTGGCGGGAGGGCTCTACGAGCAGTACTTC. Translated, it gives CASSYVAGGLYEQYF.

This chain connects TRBV7-9 to TRBJ2-3, with TRBD2 matching 10 bases. The J segment lost 5 bases and the V segment lost 8 bases, leaving 7 bases of the junction unmatched. CDR3 length: 14 amino acids. Germline CDR1 reads SEHNR; CDR2 reads FQNEAQ (reference sequence). CDR3 sequence (DNA): TGTGCCAGCGTGTCTAGCGGGAGTGGAGATACGCAGTATTTT. Its translation is CASVSSGSGDTQYF.

The CDR3 region has the DNA TGTGCCAGCAGCTTCCCCCCTCGTGAAAAACTGTTTTTT. The encoded protein is CASSFPPREKLFF. This sequence joins TRBV7-8 and TRBJ1-4; unclear D gene. CDR1 and CDR2 (germline): SGHVS, FQNEAQ. V lost 3 bases to trimming and J lost 7 bases, with 9 bases between them. CDR3 size: 13 residues. Full variable domain (remainder filled in from reference TRBV7-8 and TRBJ1-4): GAGVSQSPRYKVAKRGQDVALRCDPISGHVSLFWYQQALGQGPEFLTYFQNEAQLDKSGLPSDRFFAERPEGSVSTLKIQRTQQEDSAVYLCASSFPPREKLFFGSGTQLSVL.

This chain uses TRBV4-3 with TRBJ2-1, with 9 bases identical to TRBD2. Losses at the gene ends were 8 bases for V and 2 bases for J; bases not matched to a gene: 10. The germline CDR1 and CDR2 sequences are LGHNA and YSLEER. This CDR3 contains 16 residues. As DNA, the CDR3 is TGCGCCAGCGCCTCCTTGGGCGGGAGGGCCTACAATGAGCAGTTCTTC. Residues: CASASLGGRAYNEQFF.

The V and J genes are TRBV2 and TRBJ1-2; D is unclear. Trimming removed 4 bases at V and 8 bases at J, with 14 bases between. The CDR3 covers 13 residues. In germline, CDR1 is SNHLY, CDR2 FYNNEI. CDR3 bases: TGTGCCAGCAGTGTAAACGCGGAGCAGGGCTACACCTTC. Translation gives CASSVNAEQGYTF.

This chain connects TRBV6-2 or TRBV6-3 to TRBJ2-5; 9 nucleotides match TRBD2. The V segment lost 4 bases and the J segment 9 bases; nucleotides outside the gene matches: 9. Looked up from germline, CDR1 is MNHEY and CDR2 is SVGEGT. The CDR3 is made up of 14 amino acids. CDR3 bases: TGTGCCAGCAGTTCCTTAGGACTAGCGAGGCCCCAGTACTTC. Residues: CASSSLGLARPQYF.

The genes are TRBV28 and TRBJ1-2; no reliable D call. Trimming cost V 2 bases and J 7 bases, with 8 bases left between them. This CDR3 has 12 residues. Germline V lookup: CDR1 MDHEN, CDR2 SYDVKM. This CDR3 is CASSLDWRGYTF. Written as DNA, the CDR3 is TGTGCCAGCAGTTTAGACTGGCGTGGCTACACCTTC.

This clone is a singleton in its sample. This rearrangement joins TRBV7-9 to TRBJ1-4; D gene ambiguous. CDR3 length: 14 residues. The V end was cut by 3 bases, the J end by 5 bases, with 10 bases between. Germline-derived CDR1 and CDR2 are SEHNR and FQNEAQ (reference sequence). CDR3 sequence: CASSLVGLNEKLFF. Written as DNA, the CDR3 is TGTGCCAGCAGCTTGGTAGGGTTGAATGAAAAACTGTTTTTT. The full variable domain, its missing parts supplied by reference TRBV7-9 and TRBJ1-4, is DTGVSQNPRHKITKRGQNVTFRCDPISEHNRLYWYRQTLGQGPEFLTYFQNEAQLEKSRLLSDRFSAERPKGSFSTLEIQRTEQGDSAMYLCASSLVGLNEKLFFGSGTQLSVL.

This chain joins TRBV28 and TRBJ2-5; 7 bases agree with TRBD1. The V segment lost 6 bases and the J segment 5 bases; nucleotides outside the gene matches: 9. Germline assignment: CDR1 MDHEN and CDR2 SYDVKM. CDR3 length: 14 amino acids. CDR3 protein: CASSNRQGRETQYF. DNA of the CDR3: TGTGCCAGCAGCAATCGACAGGGAAGGGAGACCCAGTACTTC.

The CDR3 DNA reads TGTGCCAGCACAGTAAGCGGGACGAACACCGGGGAGCTGTTTTTT. Its translation: CASTVSGTNTGELFF. The chain has TRBV9 and TRBJ2-2, with 7 bases that match TRBD2. With V trimmed by 6 bases and J by 0 bases, 5 bases remained unmatched. This CDR3 comprises 15 residues. The germline V gene encodes CDR1 SGDLS and CDR2 YYNGEE.

This clone was detected once. This chain connects TRBV18 to TRBJ1-6; 9 bases are shared with TRBD1. V shed 4 bases and J 6 bases; nucleotides not matched to a gene: 7. This CDR3 comprises 16 residues. Germline assignment: CDR1 KGHSH and CDR2 LQKENI. The CDR3 nucleotides are TGTGCCAGCTCACGGGAGGACAGGGGCGCTAATTCACCCCTCCACTTT. Amino acids: CASSREDRGANSPLHF.

This chain links TRBV3-1 (or the pseudogene TRBV3-2) with TRBJ1-3, with D uncertain. V lost 1 base and J 5 bases, leaving 15 bases between the germline ends. The CDR3 consists of 16 residues. Germline loops: CDR1 LGHDT, CDR2 YNNKEL (reference sequence). The CDR3 nucleotides are TGTGCCAGCAGCCAAGCTGAGACATCTGTTCGAAACACCATATATTTT. Translated, it gives CASSQAETSVRNTIYF.

CDR3 coding DNA: TGTGCCAGCAGCTTAGGGGGAAGGATAAGCTACACCTTC. This gives the protein CASSLGGRISYTF. V usage is TRBV7-2 and J usage is TRBJ1-2; D unclear. Per germline, CDR1 SGHTA and CDR2 FQGNSA. Trimming pared 1 base from V and 9 bases from J, leaving 12 bases between. The CDR3 runs 13 residues.

This chain links TRBV7-7 with TRBJ1-6; 9 positions match TRBD1. The CDR3 is 16 amino acids. The germline V gene has CDR1 SSHAT and CDR2 FNYEAQ (reference sequence). Germline trimming cut 5 bases from V and 12 bases from J; bases unmatched to any gene: 14. This CDR3 is CASSRGTGGVQKPLHF. The CDR3 region has the DNA TGTGCCAGCAGCCGAGGTACAGGGGGCGTCCAAAAACCCCTCCACTTT.